A single sample gave rise to the 20 T cell receptor beta chains below, sequenced in a study of blood T cells in healthy people across ages. A second PCR of roughly 7 to 11 cycles used a sample-barcoded 5' primer and a J-beta primer mix. One entry per CDR3 protein, called by TCRdb with MiXCR from the 5' RACE reads. Here the sample spans 500,000 to 550,000 distinct CDR3 sequences, about 25% being singletons. The sample was also reused in another study, on T cells of mothers and their children.

The sequencing input was blood. These receptors all stem from a boy under 18 in good health.

About this clonotype itself: Just one base apart from a much larger clone, this may be a read error. This rearrangement joins TRBV29-1 to TRBJ2-5; TRBD1 matches at 7 bases. The J call could be wrong; TRBJ2-1 is a better fit for the DNA end. The CDR3 is 15 residues long. Germline CDR1 and CDR2: SQVTM and ANQGSEA. This CDR3 is CSVNRGVVVGNQQFF. DNA for the CDR3: TGCAGCGTAAACAGGGGAGTGGTAGTAGGCAATCAGCAGTTCTTC.

This clonotype showed up just a few times. The V call is TRBV29-1, the J call TRBJ2-2; D might be TRBD2 (5 bases). Trimming removed 7 bases at V and 5 bases at J, with 8 bases between. Germline values: CDR1 SQVTM, CDR2 ANQGSEA. The CDR3 sequence is 11 residues long. Written as DNA, the CDR3 is TGCAGCGCCGGACTGACCGGGGAGCTGTTTTTT. Encoded protein: CSAGLTGELFF.

In regard to this clonotype: Given the absence of the conserved phenylalanine or tryptophan at the CDR3 end, a read error is likely. The chain has TRBV12-3 or TRBV12-4 and TRBJ2-4, with D unresolved. CDR3 length equals 12 residues. Deletions cut 3 bases from V and 9 bases from J, with 9 bases between. The CDR3 DNA reads as TGTGCCAGCAGTTTTTCGCTAGGCATTCAGTACTCC. Translating it yields CASSFSLGIQYS.

The genes are TRBV6-2 or TRBV6-3 and TRBJ2-5, with 8 bases lining up with TRBD1. The J call could be wrong; TRBJ2-7 is a better fit for the DNA end. There are 15 residues in the CDR3. Germline-derived CDR1 and CDR2 are MNHEY and SVGEGT. Here the CDR3 reads CASSYSTGDYYEQYF. The CDR3 coding sequence is TGTGCCAGCAGTTACTCGACAGGGGATTACTACGAGCAGTACTTC.

The chain links TRBV7-9 to TRBJ2-1; 10 nucleotides align to TRBD2. The CDR3 has 18 amino acids. CDR1 and CDR2 from the germline V gene are SEHNR and FQNEAQ (reference sequence). The V segment lost 4 bases and the J segment 4 bases; nucleotides outside the gene matches: 13. The CDR3 DNA sequence: TGTGCCAGCAGCTCTCCAACCGACTCAGCGGGAGGGTACAATGAGCAGTTCTTC. Translation: CASSSPTDSAGGYNEQFF.

The chain couples TRBV10-3 to TRBJ1-2, with unresolved D. The CDR3 is 11 residues long. With 3 bases removed from V and 8 bases from J, the gap between germline ends came to 7 bases. Germline CDR1 ENHRY, CDR2 SYGVKD. This CDR3 reads CAISDGGGYTF. CDR3 DNA sequence: TGTGCCATCAGTGATGGAGGAGGCTACACCTTC.

The rearrangement uses TRBV29-1 and TRBJ2-7; perhaps TRBD1 as D (6 bases). V lost 4 bases to trimming and J lost 5 bases, with 12 bases between them. There are 12 residues in the CDR3. Looked up from germline, CDR1 is SQVTM and CDR2 is ANQGSEA. CDR3 sequence: CSVAQGSNEQYF. Here the CDR3 DNA reads TGCAGCGTTGCCCAGGGGTCAAACGAGCAGTACTTC.

V and J are TRBV27 and TRBJ1-4; 9 bases line up with TRBD1. Germline V gene lookup returns CDR1 MNHEY and CDR2 SMNVEV (reference sequence). The CDR3 runs to 15 residues. V trimming: 6 bases; J trimming: 5 bases; junction bases outside the gene matches: 7. The CDR3 nucleotides are TGTGCCAGCAGGACAATCGGGACAGGGAATGAAAAACTGTTTTTT. Translated: CASRTIGTGNEKLFF.

This clonotype has just a few counts. The rearrangement uses TRBV4-1 and TRBJ1-4; D perhaps matches TRBD1 (5 bases). The CDR3 contains 16 residues. Germline V gene sequence: CDR1 MGHRA, CDR2 YSYEKL. Trimming stripped 3 bases from V and 7 bases from J, with 18 bases between. The CDR3 sequence is CASSQPGLEVGEKLFF. The CDR3 DNA reads as TGCGCCAGCAGCCAGCCGGGACTCGAGGTCGGTGAAAAACTGTTTTTT.

This clonotype was counted a few times. Sequence at one end of the junction differs from germline and may be a read error. The V call is TRBV28, the J call TRBJ1-1, with D unresolved. Germline CDR1 MDHEN, CDR2 SYDVKM. The CDR3 consists of 10 residues. CDR3 region: CASSTTGAFF. The CDR3 coding sequence is TGTGCCAGCAGTACGACTGGAGCTTTCTTT.

J is TRBJ2-3 and V is TRBV7-9, with 10 bases lining up with TRBD2. V was pared by 3 bases and J by 4 bases, with 10 bases of the junction left unmatched. The CDR3 consists of 17 residues. The germline CDR1 and CDR2 sequences are SEHNR and FQNEAQ (reference sequence). CDR3 DNA sequence: TGTGCCAGCAGCTTCCAAGAACTAGCGGGACATTCAGATACGCAGTATTTT. Translation gives CASSFQELAGHSDTQYF.

This clonotype was observed a few times. The chain links TRBV5-1 to TRBJ2-5; D gene ambiguous. The CDR3 covers 13 residues. Trimming shortened V by 5 bases and J by 2 bases, and 10 bases separated the two germline ends. Germline CDR1 and CDR2: SGHRS and YFSETQ. The CDR3 spells CASRQDLQETQYF. The CDR3 DNA sequence: TGCGCCAGCAGGCAGGACCTTCAAGAGACCCAGTACTTC.

This clonotype has a handful of counts. The J gene is TRBJ2-7, the V gene TRBV29-1; D gene uncertain. The CDR3 has 11 amino acids. V dropped 4 bases and J dropped 4 bases, with 8 bases sitting between them. Germline V lookup: CDR1 SQVTM, CDR2 ANQGSEA. The DNA for the CDR3 is TGCAGCGTTGTTCAGGCATACGAGCAGTACTTC. It encodes CSVVQAYEQYF.

This clonotype showed up just a few times. The rearrangement uses TRBV7-2 and TRBJ1-4, with 7 positions matching TRBD1. Germline V gives CDR1 SGHTA, CDR2 FQGNSA. V gave up 1 base and J gave up 7 bases; unmatched junction bases: 12. CDR3 length equals 17 residues. In DNA, the CDR3 is TGTGCCAGCAGCTTAGAAGATTCCCGCGACAGGGCTGAAAAACTGTTTTTT. The encoded protein is CASSLEDSRDRAEKLFF.

This clonotype has more than one count but fewer than ten. The gene calls are TRBV30 and TRBJ2-7; a weak D match, TRBD1 (6 bases). The ends were cut back, 3 bases at V and 2 bases at J, with 11 bases in the middle. Germline assignment: CDR1 GTSNPN and CDR2 SVGIG (reference sequence). This CDR3 region has 13 residues. The CDR3 sequence: CAWSTGTTYEQYF. CDR3 nucleotide sequence: TGTGCCTGGAGCACCGGGACAACCTACGAGCAGTACTTC. The whole variable domain, filled in from reference TRBV30 and TRBJ2-7, reads SQTIHQWPATLVQPVGSPLSLECTVEGTSNPNLYWYRQAAGRGLQLLFYSVGIGQISSEVPQNLSASRPQDRQFILSSKKLLLSDSGFYLCAWSTGTTYEQYFGPGTRLTVT.

There are a few counts of this clonotype. The chain has TRBV7-8 and TRBJ2-7, with TRBD2 matching 7 bases. Germline CDR1 SGHVS, CDR2 FQNEAQ. The CDR3 length is 13 residues. V trimming: 8 bases; J trimming: 3 bases; junction bases outside the gene matches: 7. The CDR3: CASGGGGYYEQYF. CDR3 DNA sequence: TGTGCCAGCGGGGGGGGAGGCTACTACGAGCAGTACTTC.

The V and J genes are TRBV15 and TRBJ2-4; D may be TRBD1 (5 bases). This CDR3 spans 18 amino acids. Germline V lookup: CDR1 LNHNV, CDR2 YYDKDF (reference sequence). Trimming stripped 0 bases from V and 8 bases from J, with 23 bases between. The CDR3 loop is CATSRDRVQLKLGDIQYF. The CDR3, as DNA: TGTGCCACCAGCAGAGACCGGGTGCAGTTAAAATTAGGGGACATTCAGTACTTC.

There are a few counts of this clonotype. The rearrangement joins TRBV3-1 to TRBJ2-5; 12 bases line up with TRBD2. V was pared by 3 bases and J by 11 bases, with 10 bases of the junction left unmatched. This CDR3 is built from 15 residues. CDR1 is LGHDT and CDR2 is YNNKEL in the germline V gene (reference sequence). DNA of the CDR3: TGTGCCAGCAGCCAGAGACTAGCGGGAGTTGATGAGCAGTACTTC. It yields the protein CASSQRLAGVDEQYF.

This clonotype came up a few times. The chain uses TRBV28 and TRBJ2-4; D perhaps matches TRBD2 (6 bases). This CDR3 has 12 amino acids. Trimming pared 3 bases from V and 8 bases from J, leaving 8 bases between. The germline CDR1 and CDR2 sequences are MDHEN and SYDVKM. The CDR3: CASSLSGDIQYF. As DNA, the CDR3 is TGTGCCAGCAGTTTGTCGGGGGACATTCAGTACTTC.

The chain couples TRBV6-5 to TRBJ1-1, with TRBD1 as a possible D gene (5 bases). V was shortened by 0 bases and J by 8 bases, with 13 bases between the two germline ends. The CDR3 extends over 14 amino acids. The germline CDR1 and CDR2 sequences are MNHEY and SVGAGI. The CDR3 DNA reads TGTGCCAGCAGTTACTCGCCTCGGGGGACCGAAGCTTTCTTT. Translated: CASSYSPRGTEAFF.